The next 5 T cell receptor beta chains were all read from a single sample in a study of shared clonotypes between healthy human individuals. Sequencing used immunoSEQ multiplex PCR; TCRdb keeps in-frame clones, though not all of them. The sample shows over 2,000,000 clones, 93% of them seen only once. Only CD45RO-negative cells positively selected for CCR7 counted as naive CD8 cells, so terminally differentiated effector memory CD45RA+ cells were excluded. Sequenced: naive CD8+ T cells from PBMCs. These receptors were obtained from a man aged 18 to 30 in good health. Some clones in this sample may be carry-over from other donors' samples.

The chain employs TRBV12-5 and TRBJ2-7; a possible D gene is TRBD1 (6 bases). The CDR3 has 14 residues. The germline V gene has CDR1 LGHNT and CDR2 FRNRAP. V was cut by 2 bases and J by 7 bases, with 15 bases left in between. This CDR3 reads CASGLPWGPAEQYF. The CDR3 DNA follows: TGTGCTAGTGGTTTGCCCTGGGGGCCGGCGGAGCAGTACTTC.

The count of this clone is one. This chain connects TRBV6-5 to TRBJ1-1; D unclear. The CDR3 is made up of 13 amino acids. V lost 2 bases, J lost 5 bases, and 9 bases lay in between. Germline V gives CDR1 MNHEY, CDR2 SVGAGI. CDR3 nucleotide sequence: TGTGCCAGCAGTTACGGGGTGGGTACTGAAGCTTTCTTT. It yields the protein CASSYGVGTEAFF.

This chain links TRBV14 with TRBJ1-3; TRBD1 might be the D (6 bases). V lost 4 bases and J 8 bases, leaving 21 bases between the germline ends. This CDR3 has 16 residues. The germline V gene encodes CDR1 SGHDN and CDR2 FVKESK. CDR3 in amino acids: CASSRTGPQRRDTIYF. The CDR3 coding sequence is TGTGCCAGCAGCCGCACAGGGCCACAACGACGGGACACCATATATTTT.

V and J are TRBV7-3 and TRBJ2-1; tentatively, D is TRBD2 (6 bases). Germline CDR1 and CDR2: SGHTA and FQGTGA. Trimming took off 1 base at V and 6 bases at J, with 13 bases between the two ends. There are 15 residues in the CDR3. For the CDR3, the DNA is TGTGCCAGCAGCTTAAGTCCTCGAGCGGGCAATGAGCAGTTCTTC. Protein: CASSLSPRAGNEQFF.

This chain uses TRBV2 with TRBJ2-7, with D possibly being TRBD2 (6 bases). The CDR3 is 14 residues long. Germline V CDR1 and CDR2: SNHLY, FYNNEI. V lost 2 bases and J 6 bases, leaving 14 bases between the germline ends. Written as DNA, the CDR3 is TGTGCCAGCAGTGAATACGGGAGTCTCACCGAGCAGTACTTC. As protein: CASSEYGSLTEQYF. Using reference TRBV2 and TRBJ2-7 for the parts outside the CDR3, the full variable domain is EPEVTQTPSHQVTQMGQEVILRCVPISNHLYFYWYRQILGQKVEFLVSFYNNEISEKSEIFDDQFSVERPDGSNFTLKIRSTKLEDSAMYFCASSEYGSLTEQYFGPGTRLTVT.